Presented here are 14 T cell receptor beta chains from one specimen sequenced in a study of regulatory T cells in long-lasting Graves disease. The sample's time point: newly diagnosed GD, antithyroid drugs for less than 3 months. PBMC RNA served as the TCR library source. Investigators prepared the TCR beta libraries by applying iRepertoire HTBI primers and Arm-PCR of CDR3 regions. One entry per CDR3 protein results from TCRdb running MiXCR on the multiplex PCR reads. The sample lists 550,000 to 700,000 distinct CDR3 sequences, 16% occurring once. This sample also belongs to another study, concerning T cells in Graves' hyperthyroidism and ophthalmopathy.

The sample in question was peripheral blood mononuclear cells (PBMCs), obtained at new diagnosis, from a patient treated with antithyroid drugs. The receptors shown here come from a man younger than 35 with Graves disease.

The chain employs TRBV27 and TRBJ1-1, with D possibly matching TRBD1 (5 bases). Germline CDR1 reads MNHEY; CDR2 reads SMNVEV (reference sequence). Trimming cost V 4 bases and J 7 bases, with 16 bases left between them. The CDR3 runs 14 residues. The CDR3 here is CASSYYTGGGEAFF. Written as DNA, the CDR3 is TGTGCCAGCAGTTATTACACGGGGGGGGGTGAAGCTTTCTTT.

CDR3 DNA: TGTGCCAGCAGTGAATTACACAGGGGGCTACATCAGCCCCAGCATTTT. Translating it yields CASSELHRGLHQPQHF. The V and J genes are TRBV2 and TRBJ1-5, with 9 bases that match TRBD1. With V trimmed by 2 bases and J by 5 bases, 7 bases remained unmatched. The CDR3 length is 16 residues. The germline V gene encodes CDR1 SNHLY and CDR2 FYNNEI.

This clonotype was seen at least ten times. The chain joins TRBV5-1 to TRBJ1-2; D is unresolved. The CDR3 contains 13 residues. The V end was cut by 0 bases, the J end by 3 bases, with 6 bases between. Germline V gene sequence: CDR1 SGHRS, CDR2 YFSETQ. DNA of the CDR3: TGCGCCAGCAGCTTGGGGTTTGACTATGGCTACACCTTC. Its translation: CASSLGFDYGYTF.

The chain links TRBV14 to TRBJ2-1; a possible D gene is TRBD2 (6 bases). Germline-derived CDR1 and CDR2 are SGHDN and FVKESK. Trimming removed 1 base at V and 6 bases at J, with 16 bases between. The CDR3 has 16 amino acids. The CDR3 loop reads CASSQGPGTALNEQFF. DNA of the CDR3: TGTGCCAGCAGCCAAGGTCCCGGGACTGCCCTCAATGAGCAGTTCTTC.

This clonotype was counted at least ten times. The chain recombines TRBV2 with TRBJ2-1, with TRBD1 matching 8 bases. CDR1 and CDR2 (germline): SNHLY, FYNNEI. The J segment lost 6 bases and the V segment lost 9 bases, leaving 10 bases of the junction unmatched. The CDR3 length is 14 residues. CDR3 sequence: CARRGRGLANEQFF. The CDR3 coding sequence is TGTGCCAGACGCGGCAGGGGGCTCGCCAATGAGCAGTTCTTC. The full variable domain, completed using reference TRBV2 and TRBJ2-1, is EPEVTQTPSHQVTQMGQEVILRCVPISNHLYFYWYRQILGQKVEFLVSFYNNEISEKSEIFDDQFSVERPDGSNFTLKIRSTKLEDSAMYFCARRGRGLANEQFFGPGTRLTVL.

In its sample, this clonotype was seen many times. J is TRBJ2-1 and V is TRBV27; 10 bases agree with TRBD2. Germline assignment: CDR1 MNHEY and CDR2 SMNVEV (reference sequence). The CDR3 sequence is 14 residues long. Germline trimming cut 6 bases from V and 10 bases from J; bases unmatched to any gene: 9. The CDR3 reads CASRIAGGSGEQFF. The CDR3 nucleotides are TGTGCCAGCAGAATAGCGGGAGGATCCGGGGAGCAGTTCTTC.

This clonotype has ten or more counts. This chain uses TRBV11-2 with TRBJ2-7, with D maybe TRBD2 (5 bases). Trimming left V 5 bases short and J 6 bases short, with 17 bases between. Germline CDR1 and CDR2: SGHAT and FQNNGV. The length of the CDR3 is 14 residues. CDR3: CASSPGIQRPEQYF. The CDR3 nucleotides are TGTGCCAGCAGCCCTGGGATCCAGCGGCCCGAGCAGTACTTC.

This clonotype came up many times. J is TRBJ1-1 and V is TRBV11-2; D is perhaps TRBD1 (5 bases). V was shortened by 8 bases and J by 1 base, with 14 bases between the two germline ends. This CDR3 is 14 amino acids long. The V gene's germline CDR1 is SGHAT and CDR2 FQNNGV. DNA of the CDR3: TGTGCCAGCCTGAGAGGGGTTACGAACACTGAAGCTTTCTTT. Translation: CASLRGVTNTEAFF.

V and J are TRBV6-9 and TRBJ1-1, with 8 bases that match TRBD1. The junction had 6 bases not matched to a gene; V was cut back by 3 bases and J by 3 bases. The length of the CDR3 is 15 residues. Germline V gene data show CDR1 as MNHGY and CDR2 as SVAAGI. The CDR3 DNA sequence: TGTGCCAGCAGTTACGTCAGGGGGCTTGACACTGAAGCTTTCTTT. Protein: CASSYVRGLDTEAFF.

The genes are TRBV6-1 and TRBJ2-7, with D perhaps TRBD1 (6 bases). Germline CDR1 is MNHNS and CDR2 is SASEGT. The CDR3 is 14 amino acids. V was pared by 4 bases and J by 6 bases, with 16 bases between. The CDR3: CASSGSGTFTEQYF. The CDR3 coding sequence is TGTGCCAGCAGTGGCTCCGGGACATTCACCGAGCAGTACTTC.

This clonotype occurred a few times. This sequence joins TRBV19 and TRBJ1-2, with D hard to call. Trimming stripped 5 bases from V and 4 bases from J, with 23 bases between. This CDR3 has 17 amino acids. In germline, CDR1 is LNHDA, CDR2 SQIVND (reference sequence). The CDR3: CASSALLAAVEGYGYTF. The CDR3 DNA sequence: TGTGCCAGTAGTGCCCTATTGGCAGCCGTTGAGGGCTATGGCTACACCTTC.

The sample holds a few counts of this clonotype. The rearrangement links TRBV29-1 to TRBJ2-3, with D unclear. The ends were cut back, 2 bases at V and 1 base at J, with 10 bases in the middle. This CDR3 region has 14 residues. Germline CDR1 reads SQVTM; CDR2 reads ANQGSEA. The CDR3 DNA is TGCAGCGTTGAAAGCAGTACGGGCACAGATACGCAGTATTTT. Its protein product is CSVESSTGTDTQYF.

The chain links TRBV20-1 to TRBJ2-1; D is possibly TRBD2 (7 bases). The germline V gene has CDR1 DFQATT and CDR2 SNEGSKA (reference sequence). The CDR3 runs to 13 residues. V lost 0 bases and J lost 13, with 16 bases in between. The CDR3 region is CSARDSGGKLQFF. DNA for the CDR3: TGCAGTGCTAGAGATTCGGGGGGCAAGCTTCAGTTCTTC.

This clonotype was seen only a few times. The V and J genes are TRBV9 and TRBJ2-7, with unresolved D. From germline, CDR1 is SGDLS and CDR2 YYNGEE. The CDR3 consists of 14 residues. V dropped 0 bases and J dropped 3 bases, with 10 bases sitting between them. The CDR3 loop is CASSVEPQGYEQYF. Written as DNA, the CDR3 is TGTGCCAGCAGCGTAGAGCCCCAAGGCTACGAGCAGTACTTC. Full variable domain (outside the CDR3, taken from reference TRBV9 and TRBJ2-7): DSGVTQTPKHLITATGQRVTLRCSPRSGDLSVYWYQQSLDQGLQFLIQYYNGEERAKGNILERFSAQQFPDLHSELNLSSLELGDSALYFCASSVEPQGYEQYFGPGTRLTVT.